This T cell receptor beta chain was captured in a study of T cells in tuberculosis. Background on the study: In South Africa, adults with active tuberculosis were compared with IGRA-negative and latently infected IGRA-positive adolescents. Study outcomes and limitations: Active tuberculosis patients had shorter CDR3-alpha; the beta difference was nonsignificant.

With respect to this clone: The antigen remains undetermined.

Assay used: immunoSEQ multiplex PCR; TCRdb lists only in-frame clones, some missing. Among 7,400 or so clones listed, 95% were seen once. CDR1 is MNHEY, CDR2 SMNVEV, per germline (reference sequence). Germline trimming cut 8 bases from V and 5 bases from J; bases unmatched to any gene: 11. The CDR3 contains 14 residues. Positive smear microscopy and/or M. tuberculosis culture confirmed active disease. Each donor contributed roughly 100,000 T cells on average, unsorted. Material: PBMCs. The chain carries TRBV27 and TRBJ2-7; the match to TRBD2 covers 8 bases. The clonotype originates from an adult with tuberculosis. This chain's CDR3 is CASSYGGGRNEQYF. The CDR3 DNA follows: TGTGCCAGCTCTTACGGCGGGGGGCGGAACGAGCAGTACTTC.